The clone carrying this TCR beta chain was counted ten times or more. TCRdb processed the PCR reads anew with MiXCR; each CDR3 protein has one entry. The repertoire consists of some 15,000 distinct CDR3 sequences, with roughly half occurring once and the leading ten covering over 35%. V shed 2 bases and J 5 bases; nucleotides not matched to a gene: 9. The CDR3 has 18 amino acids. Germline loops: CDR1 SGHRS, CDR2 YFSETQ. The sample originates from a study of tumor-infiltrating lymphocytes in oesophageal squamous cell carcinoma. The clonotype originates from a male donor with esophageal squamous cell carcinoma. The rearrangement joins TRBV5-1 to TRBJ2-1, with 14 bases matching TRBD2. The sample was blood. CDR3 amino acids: CASSFHSTSGRADNEQFF. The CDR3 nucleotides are TGCGCCAGCAGCTTCCACTCGACTAGCGGGAGGGCCGACAATGAGCAGTTCTTC.